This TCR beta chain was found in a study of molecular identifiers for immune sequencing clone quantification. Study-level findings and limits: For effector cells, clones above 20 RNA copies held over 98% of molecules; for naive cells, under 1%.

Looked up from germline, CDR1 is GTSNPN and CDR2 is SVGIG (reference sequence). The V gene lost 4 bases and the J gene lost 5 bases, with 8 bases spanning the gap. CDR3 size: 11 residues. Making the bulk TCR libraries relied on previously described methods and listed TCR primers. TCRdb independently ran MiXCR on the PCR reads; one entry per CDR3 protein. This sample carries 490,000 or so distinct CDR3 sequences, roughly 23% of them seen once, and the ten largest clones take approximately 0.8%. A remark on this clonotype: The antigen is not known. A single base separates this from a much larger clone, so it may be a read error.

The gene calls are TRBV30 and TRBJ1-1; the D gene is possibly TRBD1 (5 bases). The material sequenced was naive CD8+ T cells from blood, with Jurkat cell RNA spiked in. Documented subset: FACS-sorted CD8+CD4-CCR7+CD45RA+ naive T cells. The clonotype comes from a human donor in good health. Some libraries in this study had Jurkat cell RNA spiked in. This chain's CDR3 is CAWIGGTEAFF. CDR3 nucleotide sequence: TGTGCCTGGATCGGGGGGACTGAAGCTTTCTTT.